This record covers a single T cell receptor beta chain. Its antigen is still unknown. Trimming cost V 4 bases and J 15 bases, with 14 bases left between them. Germline V lookup: CDR1 KGHDR, CDR2 SFDVKD. The CDR3 extends over 12 amino acids. This sample is drawn from a study of Graves' ophthalmopathy and Graves' hyperthyroidism. Study-wide results and caveats: Blood repertoires reportedly contained most expanded thyroid clonotypes above 0.001 frequency.

For repertoire sequencing, the TCR beta CDR3 regions were amplified from RNA transcripts. RT-PCR in the first round used HTBI primers; a second-round multiplex PCR followed. One entry per CDR3 protein, called by TCRdb with MiXCR from the multiplex PCR reads. The sample includes more than 1,000,000 distinct CDR3 sequences, 35% to 40% of them seen just once. This TCR came from an adult man with Graves' hyperthyroidism. The sequenced material came from peripheral blood or thyroid tissue (not recorded which). The chain links TRBV24-1 to TRBJ1-4; perhaps TRBD1 as D (5 bases). The CDR3 sequence: CATSEPGGVVFF. The CDR3 bases are TGTGCCACCAGTGAACCGGGAGGGGTGGTGTTTTTT.